Listed below are T cell receptor beta chains from one sample, sequenced in a study of T cell clonotyping in hematopoietic cell transplantation. Assay: immunoSEQ multiplex PCR; the TCRdb copy retains only in-frame clones and omits some. This table holds 10,000 to 11,000 clones, about 89% found once. Specimen: PBMCs, collected 180 days after allogeneic stem cell transplant. These receptors came from a male patient between 60 and 69 years old who had an allogeneic stem cell transplant from an unrelated donor, so the T cells may come from the graft donor. Some clones in this sample may be carry-over from other donors' samples. Both conserved end residues are part of each CDR3. D genes are given only for firm matches. Only some rows state a clone size, as once, few, many or a class for expanded clones.

v_call: TRBV6-5; d_call: NA; j_call: TRBJ1-5; cdr3_length: 13; clone_size: NA; cdr3_nt: TGTGCCAGCTCCCGGGGGGGCAATCAGCCCCAGCATTTT; cdr3_aa: CASSRGGNQPQHF
v_call: TRBV19; d_call: NA; j_call: TRBJ1-5; cdr3_length: 18; clone_size: few; cdr3_nt: TGTGCCAGTACCTACGGGGGGTTCGGGGGAGGGAGCAATCAGCCCCAGCATTTT; cdr3_aa: CASTYGGFGGGSNQPQHF
v_call: TRBV2; d_call: NA; j_call: TRBJ1-1; cdr3_length: 13; clone_size: once; cdr3_nt: TGTGCCAGCACTCAAGATATGAACACTGAAGCTTTCTTT; cdr3_aa: CASTQDMNTEAFF
v_call: TRBV5-4; d_call: NA; j_call: TRBJ2-3; cdr3_length: 13; clone_size: large; cdr3_nt: TGTGCCAGCAGCCCAATCAGCACAGATACGCAGTATTTT; cdr3_aa: CASSPISTDTQYF
v_call: TRBV5-1; d_call: NA; j_call: TRBJ2-2; cdr3_length: 14; clone_size: NA; cdr3_nt: TGCGCCAGCAGCGCGACAGTTAACACCGGGGAGCTGTTTTTT; cdr3_aa: CASSATVNTGELFF
v_call: TRBV9; d_call: NA; j_call: TRBJ2-3; cdr3_length: 16; clone_size: once; cdr3_nt: TGTGCCAGCAGCGTAGGCAGGATAGCGGCCACAGATACGCAGTATTTT; cdr3_aa: CASSVGRIAATDTQYF
v_call: TRBV11-3; d_call: NA; j_call: TRBJ1-3; cdr3_length: 11; clone_size: NA; cdr3_nt: TGTGCCAGCAGCTCGGGAAACACCATATATTTT; cdr3_aa: CASSSGNTIYF
v_call: TRBV15; d_call: TRBD2; j_call: TRBJ2-3; cdr3_length: 17; clone_size: NA; cdr3_nt: TGTGCCACCAGCAGAGACCTAGCGGGGGGGAGCACAGATACGCAGTATTTT; cdr3_aa: CATSRDLAGGSTDTQYF
v_call: TRBV5-6; d_call: NA; j_call: TRBJ1-1; cdr3_length: 15; clone_size: NA; cdr3_nt: TGTGCCAGCAGACCCGGTAGTTACTCAAACACTGAAGCTTTCTTT; cdr3_aa: CASRPGSYSNTEAFF
v_call: TRBV7-6; d_call: TRBD1; j_call: TRBJ2-2; cdr3_length: 14; clone_size: NA; cdr3_nt: TGTGCCAGCAGCTCGGACAGGGGGCCCGGGGAGCTGTTTTTT; cdr3_aa: CASSSDRGPGELFF
v_call: TRBV27; d_call: NA; j_call: TRBJ1-5; cdr3_length: 12; clone_size: NA; cdr3_nt: TGTGCCAGCAGTCAAACTAATCAGCCCCAGCATTTT; cdr3_aa: CASSQTNQPQHF
v_call: TRBV4-2; d_call: NA; j_call: TRBJ2-1; cdr3_length: 17; clone_size: NA; cdr3_nt: TGTGCCAGCAGCCAAGATATGGGGGCAGTCGTATACAATGAGCAGTTCTTC; cdr3_aa: CASSQDMGAVVYNEQFF
v_call: TRBV7-2; d_call: TRBD1; j_call: TRBJ2-7; cdr3_length: 13; clone_size: NA; cdr3_nt: TGTGCCAGCAGCCTGACAGGGATTGGCGAGCAGTACTTC; cdr3_aa: CASSLTGIGEQYF
v_call: TRBV5-6; d_call: TRBD1; j_call: TRBJ2-7; cdr3_length: 15; clone_size: NA; cdr3_nt: TGTGCCAGCAGCCTCAGGACAGGGCACCCCTACGAGCAGTACTTC; cdr3_aa: CASSLRTGHPYEQYF
v_call: TRBV19; d_call: NA; j_call: TRBJ1-2; cdr3_length: 18; clone_size: NA; cdr3_nt: TGTGCCAGTAGTGGAGGTCAGGGAAACCCTTACCATAACTATGGCTACACCTTC; cdr3_aa: CASSGGQGNPYHNYGYTF
v_call: TRBV6-6; d_call: TRBD1; j_call: TRBJ2-6; cdr3_length: 16; clone_size: NA; cdr3_nt: TGTGCCACTACGGACAGGGCATTTGGAGGGGCCAACGTCCTGACTTTC; cdr3_aa: CATTDRAFGGANVLTF
v_call: TRBV4-3; d_call: NA; j_call: TRBJ2-1; cdr3_length: 17; clone_size: NA; cdr3_nt: TGCGCCAGCAGCCAAGATTCACGCGGGGTCTCCTACAATGAGCAGTTCTTC; cdr3_aa: CASSQDSRGVSYNEQFF
v_call: TRBV6-1; d_call: NA; j_call: TRBJ1-2; cdr3_length: 14; clone_size: NA; cdr3_nt: TGTGCCAGCAGATTGACAGGAGCTAACTATGGCTACACCTTC; cdr3_aa: CASRLTGANYGYTF
v_call: TRBV11-3; d_call: TRBD1; j_call: TRBJ2-5; cdr3_length: 14; clone_size: NA; cdr3_nt: TGTGCCAGCAGCACGGGACAGGTCGAAGAGACCCAGTACTTC; cdr3_aa: CASSTGQVEETQYF
v_call: TRBV19; d_call: NA; j_call: TRBJ2-2; cdr3_length: 15; clone_size: NA; cdr3_nt: TGTGCCAGTAGTGGGTCGGGGGGCATCACCGGGGAGCTGTTTTTT; cdr3_aa: CASSGSGGITGELFF
v_call: TRBV7-9; d_call: TRBD1; j_call: TRBJ2-7; cdr3_length: 14; clone_size: NA; cdr3_nt: TGTGCCAGCACCGTAGGACAGGGGCCCCACGAGCAGTACTTC; cdr3_aa: CASTVGQGPHEQYF
v_call: TRBV5-6; d_call: TRBD1; j_call: TRBJ1-2; cdr3_length: 16; clone_size: NA; cdr3_nt: TGTGCCAGCAGCACGGGGACAGGGGGCGATTGGTATGGCTACACCTTC; cdr3_aa: CASSTGTGGDWYGYTF
v_call: TRBV10-3; d_call: NA; j_call: TRBJ2-3; cdr3_length: 17; clone_size: NA; cdr3_nt: TGTGCCATCAGCGAAAGACTAACAGGTCATAGCACAGATACGCAGTATTTT; cdr3_aa: CAISERLTGHSTDTQYF
v_call: TRBV5-6; d_call: NA; j_call: TRBJ1-2; cdr3_length: 12; clone_size: NA; cdr3_nt: TGTGCCAGCAGCGCAGGGTTCTCGGGCTACACCTTC; cdr3_aa: CASSAGFSGYTF
v_call: TRBV19; d_call: TRBD1; j_call: TRBJ1-5; cdr3_length: 15; clone_size: NA; cdr3_nt: TGTGCCAGCGGGGACAGGGGATTACCCAATCAGCCCCAGCATTTT; cdr3_aa: CASGDRGLPNQPQHF
v_call: TRBV6-4; d_call: NA; j_call: TRBJ1-6; cdr3_length: 13; clone_size: NA; cdr3_nt: TGTGCCAGCAGTGACTCGATGGATTCACCCCTCCACTTT; cdr3_aa: CASSDSMDSPLHF
v_call: TRBV5-1; d_call: TRBD1; j_call: TRBJ1-2; cdr3_length: 14; clone_size: once; cdr3_nt: TGCGCCAGCAGTCTAACAGGGGAGAGCTATGGCTACACCTTC; cdr3_aa: CASSLTGESYGYTF
v_call: TRBV9; d_call: NA; j_call: TRBJ2-5; cdr3_length: 15; clone_size: NA; cdr3_nt: TGTGCCAGCAGCGTAGCTACAGGGCCCGGATCGAGCCAGTACTTC; cdr3_aa: CASSVATGPGSSQYF
v_call: TRBV6-5; d_call: NA; j_call: TRBJ1-1; cdr3_length: 13; clone_size: NA; cdr3_nt: TGTGCCAGCAGTTACTCGAACGTTGCTGAAGCTTTCTTT; cdr3_aa: CASSYSNVAEAFF
v_call: TRBV5-1; d_call: NA; j_call: TRBJ1-5; cdr3_length: 14; clone_size: NA; cdr3_nt: TGCGCCAGCAGCTTGTTAGCCGGGGATCAGCCCCAGCATTTT; cdr3_aa: CASSLLAGDQPQHF
v_call: TRBV29-1; d_call: NA; j_call: TRBJ2-5; cdr3_length: 12; clone_size: NA; cdr3_nt: TGCAGCGTTCGCCGGGGCCAAGAGACCCAGTACTTC; cdr3_aa: CSVRRGQETQYF
v_call: TRBV7-6; d_call: NA; j_call: TRBJ2-7; cdr3_length: 13; clone_size: NA; cdr3_nt: TGTGCCAGCAGCTTAGGAGGGCCCGACGAGCAGTACTTC; cdr3_aa: CASSLGGPDEQYF
v_call: TRBV6-1; d_call: TRBD1; j_call: TRBJ1-1; cdr3_length: 15; clone_size: NA; cdr3_nt: TGTGCCAGCAGTGCGGGACAGGGGATGTACACTGAAGCTTTCTTT; cdr3_aa: CASSAGQGMYTEAFF
v_call: TRBV7-3; d_call: TRBD1; j_call: TRBJ1-5; cdr3_length: 14; clone_size: once; cdr3_nt: TGTGCCAGCAGCTTCACAGGGGTCAATCAGCCCCAGCATTTT; cdr3_aa: CASSFTGVNQPQHF
v_call: TRBV6-1; d_call: NA; j_call: TRBJ1-2; cdr3_length: 14; clone_size: NA; cdr3_nt: TGTGCCAGCAACCCGGGACTGGAGGGAGAAGGCTACACCTTC; cdr3_aa: CASNPGLEGEGYTF
v_call: TRBV15; d_call: NA; j_call: TRBJ1-5; cdr3_length: 15; clone_size: NA; cdr3_nt: TGTGCCACCAGCAGAGATCTAGGGGGCAATCAGCCCCAGCATTTT; cdr3_aa: CATSRDLGGNQPQHF
v_call: TRBV29-1; d_call: NA; j_call: TRBJ1-1; cdr3_length: 11; clone_size: NA; cdr3_nt: TGCAGCGCTCGGACCGGGGCTGAAGCTTTCTTT; cdr3_aa: CSARTGAEAFF
v_call: TRBV12-2; d_call: NA; j_call: TRBJ1-5; cdr3_length: 12; clone_size: NA; cdr3_nt: TGTGCAAGTCGCTTAGACTACGTGCCCCAGCATTTT; cdr3_aa: CASRLDYVPQHF
v_call: TRBV10-3; d_call: TRBD1; j_call: TRBJ1-6; cdr3_length: 15; clone_size: NA; cdr3_nt: TGTGCCATCAGACTAACCGGGACAGGGAATTCACCCCTCCACTTT; cdr3_aa: CAIRLTGTGNSPLHF
v_call: TRBV5-6; d_call: NA; j_call: TRBJ2-7; cdr3_length: 14; clone_size: NA; cdr3_nt: TGTGCCAGCAGCCATGAGGACAGACCCTACGAGCAGTACTTC; cdr3_aa: CASSHEDRPYEQYF
v_call: TRBV6-5; d_call: TRBD1; j_call: TRBJ1-4; cdr3_length: 15; clone_size: NA; cdr3_nt: TGTGCCAGCAGTTACCGGACAGGCACTAATGAAAAACTGTTTTTT; cdr3_aa: CASSYRTGTNEKLFF
v_call: TRBV6-1; d_call: NA; j_call: TRBJ1-1; cdr3_length: 13; clone_size: NA; cdr3_nt: TGTGCCAGCAGGCCGACAGGTAACACTGAAGCTTTCTTT; cdr3_aa: CASRPTGNTEAFF
v_call: TRBV29-1; d_call: NA; j_call: TRBJ2-6; cdr3_length: 16; clone_size: NA; cdr3_nt: TGCAGCGTTGAAGAAGATGGAACCTCTGGGGCCAACGTCCTGACTTTC; cdr3_aa: CSVEEDGTSGANVLTF
v_call: TRBV7-8; d_call: NA; j_call: TRBJ2-7; cdr3_length: 14; clone_size: NA; cdr3_nt: TGTGCCAGCAGCTTATCTGGCGGTACCTACGAGCAGTACTTC; cdr3_aa: CASSLSGGTYEQYF
v_call: TRBV27; d_call: NA; j_call: TRBJ1-1; cdr3_length: 12; clone_size: few; cdr3_nt: TGTGCCAGTAGGGAAACGAACACTGAAGCTTTCTTT; cdr3_aa: CASRETNTEAFF
v_call: TRBV13; d_call: NA; j_call: TRBJ1-1; cdr3_length: 16; clone_size: NA; cdr3_nt: TGTGCCAGCAGCTTAGGGGCAGGGATGAAGCTCACTGAAGCTTTCTTT; cdr3_aa: CASSLGAGMKLTEAFF
v_call: TRBV6-5; d_call: TRBD2; j_call: TRBJ2-7; cdr3_length: 15; clone_size: NA; cdr3_nt: TGTGCCAGCAGTTACATACTAGCGGGCCCCTACGAGCAGTACTTC; cdr3_aa: CASSYILAGPYEQYF
v_call: TRBV10-3; d_call: NA; j_call: TRBJ1-1; cdr3_length: 13; clone_size: NA; cdr3_nt: TGTGCCATCAGTCGCGGGGAGGGTACTGAAGCTTTCTTT; cdr3_aa: CAISRGEGTEAFF
v_call: TRBV13; d_call: NA; j_call: TRBJ1-3; cdr3_length: 15; clone_size: NA; cdr3_nt: TGTGCCAGCAGCTTAGAGGGACGTTATGGAAACACCATATATTTT; cdr3_aa: CASSLEGRYGNTIYF
v_call: TRBV23-1; d_call: NA; j_call: TRBJ1-3; cdr3_length: 13; clone_size: NA; cdr3_nt: TGCGCCAGCTTGGGGCCCGTGCGAAACACCATATATTTT; cdr3_aa: CASLGPVRNTIYF
v_call: TRBV5-6; d_call: NA; j_call: TRBJ2-5; cdr3_length: 14; clone_size: NA; cdr3_nt: TGTGCCAGCAGCTTCAAAGGGCCCCAAGAGACCCAGTACTTC; cdr3_aa: CASSFKGPQETQYF
v_call: TRBV19; d_call: TRBD2; j_call: TRBJ2-1; cdr3_length: 13; clone_size: NA; cdr3_nt: TGTGCCACCTCCGGGACTAGCGCCAATGAGCAGTTCTTC; cdr3_aa: CATSGTSANEQFF
v_call: TRBV19; d_call: NA; j_call: TRBJ1-6; cdr3_length: 16; clone_size: NA; cdr3_nt: TGTGCCAGTAGTTTGGCAGCAGGCGCACCGAATTCACCCCTCCACTTT; cdr3_aa: CASSLAAGAPNSPLHF
v_call: TRBV19; d_call: NA; j_call: TRBJ2-7; cdr3_length: 13; clone_size: NA; cdr3_nt: TGTGCCAGTAGTAAGACGAGCTCCTACGAGCAGTACTTC; cdr3_aa: CASSKTSSYEQYF